A single sample gave rise to the 25 T cell receptor beta chains below, sequenced in a study of T cells in localized non-small cell lung cancer (dated by TCRdb to the early 2020s). Library preparation employed the immunoSEQ multiplex PCR assay. TCRdb limited this immuneACCESS table to in-frame rearrangements with V and J called. A share of clones is missing; checked studies link under half to unresolved V genes, and the rest is unexplained. This sample is represented by tens of thousands of clones; around 90% of them were singletons. Under 3% of the sample goes to the ten largest clones. Here the sequenced sample was peripheral blood, taken before any cancer treatment. The receptors were sampled from a female donor older than 55 with stage I lung adenocarcinoma.

This clone was observed once. J is TRBJ2-3 and V is TRBV13, with D hard to call. The length of the CDR3 is 12 residues. V lost 4 bases and J lost 5, with 7 bases in between. CDR1 PRHDT and CDR2 FYEKMQ come from the germline V gene (reference sequence). CDR3 sequence reads: CASSSSRDTQYF. CDR3 sequence (DNA): TGTGCCAGCAGCTCTAGTCGAGATACGCAGTATTTT.

This chain links TRBV7-2 with TRBJ1-2, with D possibly matching TRBD1 (6 bases). The CDR3 consists of 14 residues. Trimming removed 5 bases at V and 5 bases at J, with 15 bases between. Looked up from germline, CDR1 is SGHTA and CDR2 is FQGNSA. Here the CDR3 reads CASSPDPGDYGYTF. For the CDR3, the DNA is TGTGCCAGCAGCCCAGACCCAGGGGATTATGGCTACACCTTC.

This sequence joins TRBV7-2 and TRBJ2-3, with D possibly matching TRBD2 (6 bases). Germline lookup yields CDR1 SGHTA and CDR2 FQGNSA. V dropped 7 bases and J dropped 4 bases, with 12 bases sitting between them. The CDR3 loop spans 13 amino acids. For the CDR3, the DNA is TGTGCCAGCAACCCAGCGGGCCCAGATACGCAGTATTTT. It translates to CASNPAGPDTQYF. Full variable domain (rest looked up from reference TRBV7-2 and TRBJ2-3): GAGVSQSPSNKVTEKGKDVELRCDPISGHTALYWYRQSLGQGLEFLIYFQGNSAPDKSGLPSDRFSAERTGGSVSTLTIQRTQQEDSAVYLCASNPAGPDTQYFGPGTRLTVL.

The chain links TRBV7-2 to TRBJ2-7, with TRBD2 identical over 11 bases. This CDR3 comprises 14 residues. Germline values: CDR1 SGHTA, CDR2 FQGNSA. After removal of 6 bases from V and 2 bases from J, the junction contained 3 bases not matched to a gene. The CDR3 reads CASRGLAEPYEQYF. Here the CDR3 DNA reads TGTGCCAGCAGGGGACTAGCGGAACCCTACGAGCAGTACTTC.

This rearrangement joins TRBV19 to TRBJ1-4; D is ambiguous. This CDR3 region has 16 residues. Germline values: CDR1 LNHDA, CDR2 SQIVND (reference sequence). V was trimmed by 6 bases and J by 0 bases, leaving 14 bases between them. The CDR3 bases are TGTGCCAGTAGCCGCGCAATCCCCACAACTAATGAAAAACTGTTTTTT. Translating gives CASSRAIPTTNEKLFF.

V gene TRBV30 combines with J gene TRBJ1-2; D is ambiguous. Germline assignment: CDR1 GTSNPN and CDR2 SVGIG (reference sequence). The CDR3 consists of 13 residues. With 5 bases removed from V and 8 bases from J, the gap between germline ends came to 18 bases. CDR3 coding DNA: TGTGCCTGGGCCACCGACGGGCACATGGGCTACACCTTC. The encoded protein is CAWATDGHMGYTF.

The genes are TRBV2 and TRBJ2-1, with 11 nucleotides matching TRBD2. The germline V gene has CDR1 SNHLY and CDR2 FYNNEI. Trimming cost V 2 bases and J 8 bases; bases outside gene matches: 5. The CDR3 is 15 residues long. CDR3 sequence reads: CASSEHGTSGDEQFF. Written as DNA, the CDR3 is TGTGCCAGCAGTGAACACGGGACTAGCGGCGATGAGCAGTTCTTC.

V usage is TRBV7-2 and J usage is TRBJ1-1; TRBD1 might be the D (5 bases). The germline V and J ends were trimmed by 5 bases and 5 bases, with 15 bases remaining between them. CDR1 and CDR2 (germline): SGHTA, FQGNSA. This CDR3 has 14 amino acids. CDR3 loop: CASSLSGLGTEAFF. The CDR3 DNA reads as TGTGCCAGCAGCCTCTCGGGGCTGGGAACTGAAGCTTTCTTT.

This CDR3 reads CAISANRLADYNEQFF. In nucleotides, the CDR3 is TGTGCCATCAGTGCCAACAGGCTAGCGGACTACAATGAGCAGTTCTTC. The chain uses TRBV10-3 and TRBJ2-1; 7 nucleotides align to TRBD2. Trimming cost V 4 bases and J 3 bases; bases outside gene matches: 9. CDR1 ENHRY and CDR2 SYGVKD come from the germline V gene. This CDR3 spans 16 amino acids.

This chain links TRBV21-1 with TRBJ2-2. TRBV21-1 is an annotated pseudogene. This CDR3 has 16 residues. CDR3 region: CASSKARPANTGELFF. As DNA, the CDR3 is TGTGCCAGCAGCAAAGCTAGGCCGGCGAACACCGGGGAGCTGTTTTTT.

The rearrangement links TRBV29-1 to TRBJ2-5; maybe TRBD1 (6 bases). The CDR3 contains 13 residues. CDR1 and CDR2 (germline): SQVTM, ANQGSEA. Trimming shortened V by 4 bases and J by 3 bases, and 12 bases separated the two germline ends. CDR3 region: CSVAYREKETQYF. The CDR3 nucleotides are TGCAGCGTTGCTTACAGGGAGAAAGAGACCCAGTACTTC.

V and J are TRBV2 and TRBJ2-1, with 8 bases identical to TRBD1. V shed 6 bases, J shed 0 bases, and the junction held 4 bases outside the gene matches. This CDR3 region has 15 residues. Germline CDR1 is SNHLY and CDR2 is FYNNEI. The CDR3 sequence is CASRSQGASYNEQFF. The CDR3 coding sequence is TGTGCCAGCAGGTCTCAGGGGGCCTCCTACAATGAGCAGTTCTTC.

This chain uses TRBV30 with TRBJ2-3; D remains unclear. CDR3 size: 13 residues. V gave up 1 base and J gave up 5 bases, with 10 bases separating them. Germline V CDR1 and CDR2: GTSNPN, SVGIG (reference sequence). The CDR3, as DNA: TGTGCCTGGAGTGCGACTGTGGGAGATACGCAGTATTTT. Its protein is CAWSATVGDTQYF.

The chain couples TRBV5-1 to TRBJ2-5; 10 bases align to TRBD2. V lost 0 bases to trimming and J lost 4 bases; unmatched junction nucleotides: 3. This CDR3 spans 15 amino acids. CDR1 SGHRS and CDR2 YFSETQ come from the germline V gene. The CDR3 DNA is TGCGCCAGCAGCTTGGCAGTAGCGGGAGGAGAGACCCAGTACTTC. Encoded protein: CASSLAVAGGETQYF.

The rearrangement links TRBV30 to TRBJ2-2, with 7 bases that match TRBD1. Germline CDR1 and CDR2: GTSNPN and SVGIG (reference sequence). V gave up 3 bases and J gave up 2 bases; unmatched junction bases: 9. This CDR3 has 16 residues. In DNA form, the CDR3 reads TGTGCCTGGAGCCCCACCGGGACAGTAAACACCGGGGAGCTGTTTTTT. Translated, it gives CAWSPTGTVNTGELFF.

J is TRBJ2-1 and V is TRBV11-2, with 7 bases that match TRBD1. V shed 1 base, J shed 0 bases, and the junction held 3 bases outside the gene matches. This CDR3 has 16 residues. Looked up from germline, CDR1 is SGHAT and CDR2 is FQNNGV. The CDR3 region has the DNA TGTGCCAGCAGCTTAGCTGACAGGGCCTCCTACAATGAGCAGTTCTTC. This translates into CASSLADRASYNEQFF.

The table lists this clone with a count of one. This chain uses TRBV19 with TRBJ2-2, with D possibly matching TRBD2 (6 bases). The CDR3 loop spans 14 amino acids. The V and J ends lost 6 bases and 5 bases respectively, with 13 bases between them. The germline V gene encodes CDR1 LNHDA and CDR2 SQIVND (reference sequence). CDR3 DNA: TGTGCCAGTAGAGGGCGGGAAGGGACCGGGGAGCTGTTTTTT. Translated: CASRGREGTGELFF.

This clone was observed once. The rearrangement uses TRBV5-4 and TRBJ2-1; 8 bases are a match to TRBD2. This CDR3 contains 15 residues. Germline assignment: CDR1 SGHNT and CDR2 YYREEE (reference sequence). V lost 4 bases to trimming and J lost 0 bases; unmatched junction nucleotides: 3. The CDR3 nucleotides read TGTGCCAGCAGCCGCGGGGGGAGCTCCTACAATGAGCAGTTCTTC. It specifies CASSRGGSSYNEQFF.

DNA of the CDR3: TGTGCCATCCAGCTTCGGGGTCAGGGCAATGAGCAGTTCTTC. It codes for CAIQLRGQGNEQFF. The chain links TRBV7-7 to TRBJ2-1, with D perhaps being TRBD1 or TRBD2 (5 bases each). V was shortened by 10 bases and J by 6 bases, with 19 bases between the two germline ends. This CDR3 has 14 residues. CDR1 SSHAT and CDR2 FNYEAQ come from the germline V gene (reference sequence).

This clone has more than one count but fewer than ten. V gene TRBV2 combines with J gene TRBJ2-7; D unresolved. Germline CDR1 and CDR2: SNHLY and FYNNEI. Trimming cost V 6 bases and J 2 bases, with 8 bases left between them. The CDR3 totals 12 residues. CDR3: CASRPSTYEQYF. The CDR3 DNA is TGTGCCAGCAGACCAAGCACCTACGAGCAGTACTTC.

This clone occurred once. The chain has TRBV10-3 and TRBJ1-1; 9 positions match TRBD1. The CDR3 totals 17 residues. V gave up 5 bases and J gave up 3 bases; unmatched junction bases: 13. CDR1 and CDR2 from the germline V gene are ENHRY and SYGVKD. The CDR3 reads CAISPGTGRGEDTEAFF. The CDR3, as DNA: TGTGCCATCAGTCCCGGGACAGGGAGAGGAGAAGACACTGAAGCTTTCTTT.

The rearrangement links TRBV19 to TRBJ2-3, with 7 bases fitting TRBD2. Losses at the gene ends were 0 bases for V and 4 bases for J; bases not matched to a gene: 4. This CDR3 spans 15 amino acids. CDR1 is LNHDA, CDR2 SQIVND, per germline (reference sequence). The CDR3 region has the DNA TGTGCCAGTAGTATAGACGATAGCGGGTCAGATACGCAGTATTTT. It translates to CASSIDDSGSDTQYF.

CDR3 protein: CASSHSGLAANEQFF. In DNA form, the CDR3 reads TGTGCCAGCAGCCATTCGGGACTAGCGGCCAATGAGCAGTTCTTC. V and J are TRBV5-4 and TRBJ2-1; 11 nucleotides line up with TRBD2. The length of the CDR3 is 15 residues. The V gene end was trimmed by 4 bases and the J gene end by 6 bases; junction bases not matched to a gene: 6. Germline-derived CDR1 and CDR2 are SGHNT and YYREEE (reference sequence). The variable domain in full, with the rest retrieved from reference TRBV5-4 and TRBJ2-1, is ETGVTQSPTHLIKTRGQQVTLRCSSQSGHNTVSWYQQALGQGPQFIFQYYREEENGRGNFPPRFSGLQFPNYSSELNVNALELDDSALYLCASSHSGLAANEQFFGPGTRLTVL.

This chain links TRBV6-5 with TRBJ2-7, with 9 positions matching TRBD2. With V trimmed by 5 bases and J by 5 bases, 7 bases remained unmatched. The germline V gene encodes CDR1 MNHEY and CDR2 SVGAGI. This CDR3 spans 14 amino acids. The DNA for the CDR3 is TGTGCCAGCAGTCAGATAGCGGGAGCGCACGAGCAGTACTTC. It specifies CASSQIAGAHEQYF.

This clone occurred a few times. The chain joins TRBV29-1 to TRBJ2-1, with D perhaps TRBD2 (5 bases). V was pared by 6 bases and J by 3 bases, with 12 bases between. CDR1 is SQVTM and CDR2 is ANQGSEA in the germline V gene. This CDR3 region has 13 residues. In nucleotides, the CDR3 is TGCAGCGTGGGAACTAGTTTCTACAATGAGCAGTTCTTC. The encoded protein is CSVGTSFYNEQFF.